This TCR beta chain was observed in a study of vaccination and CD4 T cells after COVID-19. Cultured CD4+ T cells had their DNA profiled by the Oncomine TCR Beta short-read assay. TCRdb re-called the PCR reads with MiXCR, one entry per CDR3 protein. The data show roughly 1,700 distinct CDR3 sequences, around 60% seen once. Treatment: approximately nine-day PBMC culture with coronavirus spike peptide pools or control peptides (ViraFEST assay). Gathered ahead of the COVID-19 pandemic (2011-2018) were the CD4+ T cells of the unexposed donor. ViraFEST used peptide pools to expand antigen-specific T cells, then sequenced TCRs. V was pared by 1 base and J by 5 bases, with 13 bases of the junction left unmatched. Germline CDR1 reads SEHNR; CDR2 reads FQNEAQ (reference sequence). This CDR3 has 17 residues. About this clonotype: Its antigen remains unidentified.

V is TRBV7-9 and J is TRBJ2-5; 7 nucleotides line up with TRBD1. The source is a human donor in good health. Sequencing was done on a sample of CD4+ T cells from blood, cultured in vitro. As DNA, the CDR3 is TGTGCCAGCAGCTTAGAAGAGTGGCAGGGGGATAGCGAGACCCAGTACTTC. Translation: CASSLEEWQGDSETQYF.